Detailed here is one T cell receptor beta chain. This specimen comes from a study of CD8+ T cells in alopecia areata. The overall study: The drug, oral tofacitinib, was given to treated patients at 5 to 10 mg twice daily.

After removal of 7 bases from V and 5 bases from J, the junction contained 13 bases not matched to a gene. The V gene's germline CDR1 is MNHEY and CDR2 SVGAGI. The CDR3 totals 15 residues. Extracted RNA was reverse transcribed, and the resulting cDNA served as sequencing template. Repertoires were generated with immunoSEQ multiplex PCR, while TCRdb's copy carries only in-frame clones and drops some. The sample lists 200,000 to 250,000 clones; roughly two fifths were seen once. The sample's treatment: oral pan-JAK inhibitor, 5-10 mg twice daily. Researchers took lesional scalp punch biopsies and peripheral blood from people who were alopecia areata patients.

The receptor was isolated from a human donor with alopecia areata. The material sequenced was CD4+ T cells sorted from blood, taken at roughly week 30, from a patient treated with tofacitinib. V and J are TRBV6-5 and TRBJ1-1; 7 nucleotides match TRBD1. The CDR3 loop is CASKSNPGGRTEAFF. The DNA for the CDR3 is TGTGCCAGCAAAAGTAATCCAGGGGGTCGGACTGAAGCTTTCTTT.